This T cell receptor beta chain was obtained from a study of cytomegalovirus exposure and HLA in healthy donors. Overall study: The 130 or so validation repertoires, a later analysis reported, used the same platform as the 550 to 700 repertoires from the first cohort. Study-wide results and limits: As confirmed in vitro, a few CMV-associated chains were specific for CMV antigens. It was 150 to 200 TCR beta chains that were listed as cytomegalovirus-associated.

Worth noting for this clone: What it binds is unknown.

Method: immunoSEQ multiplex PCR; TCRdb's copy keeps in-frame clones and lacks some. The sample includes some 250,000 clones, roughly 90% of them seen just once. CDR3 size: 12 residues. V was shortened by 4 bases and J by 3 bases, with 9 bases between the two germline ends. Looked up from germline, CDR1 is SQVTM and CDR2 is ANQGSEA. The sample was PBMCs. The receptor was derived from a woman between 18 and 30 years old in good health and CMV-seronegative. This chain joins TRBV29-1 and TRBJ1-2, with a tentative D call TRBD1 (5 bases). The CDR3 DNA follows: TGCAGCGTTGTCGCCAGGGACTATGGCTACACCTTC. Its translation is CSVVARDYGYTF.